Presented here are 32 T cell receptor beta chains from one specimen sequenced in a study of a mutant IDH1 vaccine in newly diagnosed glioma (dated by TCRdb to the early 2020s). Preparation of the library involved the immunoSEQ multiplex PCR assay. The immuneACCESS repertoire file appears here via TCRdb, limited to in-frame rearrangements. These files lack a portion of the clones; in checked studies, under half of the deficit traces to unresolved V genes, and the cause of the others is not known. The sample data list tens of thousands of clones, and approximately 80% of these were observed just once. Of the sample, about 7.2% falls within the top ten clones. The time point label here, explained by the study, means: week 5, during vaccination. Every vaccine dose consisted of 300 ug of a 20-mer mutant IDH1 peptide in Montanide, administered subcutaneously together with topical imiquimod. For these receptors, no antigen is known.

The sample was PBMCs, taken from a glioma patient whose treatment included an IDH1 peptide vaccine. These receptor sequences come from a man between 35 and 55 years old with glioma. Some clones in this sample may be carry-over from other donors' samples.

The V call is TRBV6-1, the J call TRBJ1-4; 7 bases match TRBD1. This CDR3 spans 15 amino acids. With 6 bases clipped from V and 3 bases from J, the junction kept 7 bases outside the gene matches. Germline CDR1 and CDR2: MNHNS and SASEGT. The CDR3 sequence is CASRTWDSSNEKLFF. In DNA, the CDR3 is TGTGCCAGCAGGACTTGGGACAGCTCTAATGAAAAACTGTTTTTT.

CDR3 DNA sequence: TGTGCCAGCTCACCCCGGACAGACAACACTGAAGCTTTCTTT. Protein product: CASSPRTDNTEAFF. V gene TRBV18 combines with J gene TRBJ1-1; TRBD1 might be the D (6 bases). This CDR3 is built from 14 residues. In germline, CDR1 is KGHSH, CDR2 LQKENI. Trimming pared 3 bases from V and 2 bases from J, leaving 10 bases between.

This chain joins TRBV19 and TRBJ1-1; D ambiguous. Trimming left V 3 bases short and J 1 base short, with 9 bases between. Germline loops: CDR1 LNHDA, CDR2 SQIVND (reference sequence). The CDR3 is made up of 14 amino acids. The CDR3 here is CASSIGEANTEAFF. CDR3 DNA sequence: TGTGCCAGTAGTATTGGTGAGGCGAACACTGAAGCTTTCTTT.

The chain employs TRBV6-6 and TRBJ1-1; possibly TRBD1 for D (5 bases). The germline V gene encodes CDR1 MNHNY and CDR2 SVGAGI (reference sequence). CDR3 length equals 16 residues. Trimming cost V 6 bases and J 0 bases, with 17 bases left between them. CDR3 sequence: CASSQGTLGMNTEAFF. CDR3 DNA sequence: TGTGCCAGCAGCCAAGGGACGCTCGGTATGAACACTGAAGCTTTCTTT.

The gene calls are TRBV7-2 and TRBJ1-5; D remains unclear. Trimming took off 3 bases at V and 7 bases at J, with 13 bases between the two ends. The CDR3 runs 14 residues. In germline, CDR1 is SGHTA, CDR2 FQGNSA. This CDR3 is CASSLDFSEQPQHF. CDR3 DNA: TGTGCCAGCAGCTTGGACTTTTCTGAGCAGCCCCAGCATTTT.

This clone came up once. This chain uses TRBV5-4 with TRBJ1-2, with D tentatively TRBD1 (6 bases). Per the germline V gene, CDR1 is SGHNT and CDR2 is YYREEE (reference sequence). V lost 4 bases to trimming and J lost 9 bases, with 16 bases between them. This CDR3 is 13 amino acids long. CDR3 coding DNA: TGTGCCAGCAGCAACGGAGGGGGGGAGAGCTACACCTTC. Amino acid sequence: CASSNGGGESYTF.

The J gene is TRBJ2-1, the V gene TRBV5-4; 7 bases line up with TRBD2. In germline, CDR1 is SGHNT, CDR2 YYREEE (reference sequence). Losses at the gene ends were 0 bases for V and 2 bases for J; bases not matched to a gene: 5. The CDR3 extends over 16 amino acids. In nucleotides, the CDR3 is TGTGCCAGCAGCTTGGGGGGACTACTTACCTACAATGAGCAGTTCTTC. This encodes CASSLGGLLTYNEQFF.

This chain uses TRBV19 with TRBJ2-6; D possibly matches TRBD1 or TRBD2 (5 bases each). Germline values: CDR1 LNHDA, CDR2 SQIVND (reference sequence). Trimming left V 1 base short and J 0 bases short, with 7 bases between. The CDR3 consists of 16 residues. CDR3 in amino acids: CASSIAGSSGANVLTF. CDR3 bases: TGTGCCAGTAGTATAGCAGGGAGCTCTGGGGCCAACGTCCTGACTTTC.

The chain recombines TRBV6-4 with TRBJ2-3; 10 bases align to TRBD2. Germline V gene data show CDR1 as MRHNA and CDR2 as SNTAGT. There are 15 residues in the CDR3. The V gene end was trimmed by 4 bases and the J gene end by 6 bases; junction bases not matched to a gene: 7. As DNA, the CDR3 is TGTGCCAGCAGTGGGAGCGGGGGGGCCACGGATACGCAGTATTTT. Encoded protein: CASSGSGGATDTQYF.

The chain carries TRBV19 and TRBJ2-2, with D hard to call. In germline, CDR1 is LNHDA, CDR2 SQIVND (reference sequence). Trimming shortened V by 3 bases and J by 4 bases, and 6 bases separated the two germline ends. CDR3 size: 13 residues. The CDR3 DNA sequence: TGTGCCAGTAGTATCATTGGCACCGGGGAGCTGTTTTTT. Translating gives CASSIIGTGELFF.

This clone was detected only once. The chain has TRBV11-2 and TRBJ2-3; possibly TRBD2 for D (5 bases). The CDR3 length is 16 residues. CDR1 is SGHAT, CDR2 FQNNGV, per germline. Trimming shortened V by 1 base and J by 1 base, and 12 bases separated the two germline ends. CDR3 DNA: TGTGCCAGCAGCTTAGGTCGGGTCGGGGGCACAGATACGCAGTATTTT. It encodes CASSLGRVGGTDTQYF. The full variable domain, completed using reference TRBV11-2 and TRBJ2-3, is EAGVAQSPRYKIIEKRQSVAFWCNPISGHATLYWYQQILGQGPKLLIQFQNNGVVDDSQLPKDRFSAERLKGVDSTLKIQPAKLEDSAVYLCASSLGRVGGTDTQYFGPGTRLTVL.

This clone is judged medium-sized. The chain uses TRBV11-2 and TRBJ2-1, with TRBD1 identical over 11 bases. This CDR3 is built from 14 residues. The V gene's germline CDR1 is SGHAT and CDR2 FQNNGV. J gave up 7 bases and V 3 bases, and 2 bases lay outside the gene matches. CDR3 nucleotides: TGTGCCAGCAGCTTTGGGACAGGGGGGAATGAGCAGTTCTTC. This translates into CASSFGTGGNEQFF.

The V call is TRBV5-4, the J call TRBJ2-5; D is unresolved. CDR3 size: 12 residues. Germline CDR1 and CDR2: SGHNT and YYREEE (reference sequence). Trimming cost V 5 bases and J 1 base, with 6 bases left between them. The DNA for the CDR3 is TGTGCCAGCAGTCGATCCCAAGAGACCCAGTACTTC. Its translation: CASSRSQETQYF.

The chain links TRBV2 to TRBJ2-6, with D perhaps matching TRBD1 (6 bases). The CDR3 contains 15 residues. CDR1 is SNHLY, CDR2 FYNNEI, per germline. With 6 bases removed from V and 2 bases from J, the gap between germline ends came to 11 bases. The CDR3 DNA follows: TGTGCCAGCAGCGCAAACAGGGCTGGGGCCAACGTCCTGACTTTC. This encodes CASSANRAGANVLTF.

This chain connects TRBV6-5 to TRBJ1-3, with 7 positions matching TRBD1. The germline CDR1 and CDR2 sequences are MNHEY and SVGAGI. This CDR3 contains 13 residues. Losses at the gene ends were 5 bases for V and 5 bases for J; bases not matched to a gene: 3. The CDR3 here is CASSRQGRNTIYF. The CDR3 nucleotides are TGTGCCAGCAGTCGACAGGGAAGAAACACCATATATTTT.

This clone appeared a few times. The rearrangement uses TRBV27 and TRBJ1-1; TRBD1 agrees at 8 bases. This CDR3 contains 16 residues. The germline V gene has CDR1 MNHEY and CDR2 SMNVEV (reference sequence). V shed 5 bases and J 4 bases; nucleotides not matched to a gene: 12. CDR3 DNA: TGTGCCAGCAGTATCCGGACAGGGACTGTGAGCACTGAAGCTTTCTTT. As protein: CASSIRTGTVSTEAFF.

The CDR3 loop reads CASSTQNTIYF. The CDR3 DNA reads as TGTGCCAGCAGCACCCAAAACACCATATATTTT. The genes are TRBV9 and TRBJ1-3; D uncertain. The CDR3 length is 11 residues. Trimming cost V 4 bases and J 6 bases, with 5 bases left between them. Germline values: CDR1 SGDLS, CDR2 YYNGEE.

The rearrangement joins TRBV7-9 to TRBJ2-2; D not certain. Germline V CDR1 and CDR2: SEHNR, FQNEAQ (reference sequence). Trimming left V 5 bases short and J 5 bases short, with 18 bases between. CDR3 size: 16 residues. The CDR3 DNA reads TGTGCCAGCAGCGATCCCCGAAGGGCAGTAACCGGGGAGCTGTTTTTT. Encoded protein: CASSDPRRAVTGELFF.

The J gene is TRBJ2-1, the V gene TRBV11-3, with D perhaps TRBD1 or TRBD2 (5 bases each). V was shortened by 4 bases and J by 0 bases, with 10 bases between the two germline ends. The CDR3 sequence is 15 residues long. The germline CDR1 and CDR2 sequences are SGHNT and YENEEA. The CDR3 protein is CASSSGPSSYNEQFF. The CDR3 DNA is TGTGCCAGCAGCTCGGGACCTAGCTCCTACAATGAGCAGTTCTTC.

The CDR3 sequence is CATQPGLGYYEQYF. The CDR3 DNA reads TGTGCCACACAACCGGGACTAGGGTACTACGAGCAGTACTTC. This chain joins TRBV27 and TRBJ2-7; 8 bases are shared with TRBD2. The ends lost 10 bases at V and 3 bases at J; junction bases unmatched: 11. CDR1 is MNHEY and CDR2 is SMNVEV in the germline V gene (reference sequence). The CDR3 is made up of 14 amino acids.

This chain joins TRBV10-2 and TRBJ1-2; D ambiguous. V was cut by 7 bases and J by 8 bases, with 11 bases left in between. The CDR3 contains 11 residues. Germline V gives CDR1 WSHSY, CDR2 SAAADI. The CDR3 nucleotides read TGCGCCAGCACGAATAGCGAGGGCTACACCTTC. Protein product: CASTNSEGYTF.

The rearrangement links TRBV5-1 to TRBJ2-7; D may be TRBD1 or TRBD2 (5 bases each). Germline CDR1 SGHRS, CDR2 YFSETQ. V was cut by 0 bases and J by 0 bases, with 7 bases left in between. This CDR3 spans 14 amino acids. The CDR3 DNA sequence: TGCGCCAGCAGCTTGGAGGGGAGCTCCTACGAGCAGTACTTC. It encodes CASSLEGSSYEQYF.

This chain connects TRBV7-6 to TRBJ2-7; 8 bases are a match to TRBD2. This CDR3 has 16 amino acids. Germline CDR1 is SGHVS and CDR2 is FNYEAQ. Trimming at V came to 0 bases and at J to 7 bases, leaving 11 bases not matched to a gene. The CDR3 loop is CASSLAPSGGAGEQYF. CDR3 DNA sequence: TGTGCCAGCAGCTTAGCGCCTTCGGGGGGGGCTGGAGAGCAGTACTTC.

The chain carries TRBV7-6 and TRBJ1-2, with 7 bases lining up with TRBD1. Losses at the gene ends were 5 bases for V and 2 bases for J; bases not matched to a gene: 2. There are 13 residues in the CDR3. CDR1 is SGHVS and CDR2 is FNYEAQ in the germline V gene. CDR3 region: CASSPQGNYGYTF. DNA of the CDR3: TGTGCCAGCAGCCCACAGGGGAACTATGGCTACACCTTC.

The chain joins TRBV7-6 to TRBJ2-2; D is possibly TRBD1 or TRBD2 (5 bases each). CDR3 size: 16 residues. Germline V gives CDR1 SGHVS, CDR2 FNYEAQ. Trimming removed 2 bases at V and 6 bases at J, with 16 bases between. The CDR3 DNA is TGTGCCAGCAGCTTACTATGGGCAGGGAGCGCCGGGGAGCTGTTTTTT. It codes for CASSLLWAGSAGELFF.

This chain joins TRBV4-2 and TRBJ2-3; TRBD2 matches at 16 bases. This CDR3 has 19 amino acids. Germline lookup yields CDR1 LGHNA and CDR2 YNFKEQ. Germline trimming cut 3 bases from V and 0 bases from J; bases unmatched to any gene: 6. The CDR3 region is CASSHTGTSGGESTDTQYF. In DNA, the CDR3 is TGTGCCAGCAGCCATACCGGGACTAGCGGGGGGGAAAGCACAGATACGCAGTATTTT.

The rearrangement links TRBV10-2 to TRBJ1-4; 8 nucleotides line up with TRBD1. This CDR3 region has 19 residues. The germline CDR1 and CDR2 sequences are WSHSY and SAAADI. Losses at the gene ends were 3 bases for V and 2 bases for J; bases not matched to a gene: 14. The CDR3 reads CASSDRGLKGGTTNEKLFF. The CDR3, as DNA: TGCGCCAGCAGTGACAGGGGGCTAAAGGGAGGGACGACTAATGAAAAACTGTTTTTT.

This chain connects TRBV19 to TRBJ2-7; the match to TRBD2 covers 10 bases. The V segment lost 6 bases and the J segment 2 bases; nucleotides outside the gene matches: 13. Germline V lookup: CDR1 LNHDA, CDR2 SQIVND (reference sequence). The CDR3 has 17 residues. In DNA form, the CDR3 reads TGTGCCAGTAGCCTCCGAGCAGGGCTAGCGGGGGCCTACGAGCAGTACTTC. This encodes CASSLRAGLAGAYEQYF.

The chain links TRBV19 to TRBJ2-1; TRBD2 might be the D (6 bases). The CDR3 covers 13 residues. Germline assignment: CDR1 LNHDA and CDR2 SQIVND (reference sequence). Trimming shortened V by 3 bases and J by 7 bases, and 10 bases separated the two germline ends. The CDR3 nucleotides are TGTGCCAGTAGTATGGGGACTTATAATGAGCAGTTCTTC. Amino acids: CASSMGTYNEQFF.

As concerns this clone: Other DNA sequences in this sample translate to the same CDR3. This chain joins TRBV20-1 and TRBJ1-4; maybe TRBD1 (6 bases). Germline V gene lookup returns CDR1 DFQATT and CDR2 SNEGSKA (reference sequence). Trimming pared 8 bases from V and 7 bases from J, leaving 11 bases between. The length of the CDR3 is 11 residues. The CDR3 DNA is TGCAGTCCCAGGGGCGTTGAAAAACTGTTTTTT. Its translation is CSPRGVEKLFF.

This clone has a handful of counts. The chain couples TRBV2 to TRBJ1-5, with D hard to call. Germline loops: CDR1 SNHLY, CDR2 FYNNEI. The V gene lost 3 bases and the J gene lost 6 bases, with 6 bases spanning the gap. The CDR3 loop spans 12 amino acids. CDR3 nucleotides: TGTGCCAGCAGTGATCTCCCTCAGCCCCAGCATTTT. Protein product: CASSDLPQPQHF.

This clone is labeled medium-sized. The genes are TRBV28 and TRBJ1-1, with 8 bases identical to TRBD1. Germline loops: CDR1 MDHEN, CDR2 SYDVKM. V shed 1 base and J 8 bases; nucleotides not matched to a gene: 3. The CDR3 spans 13 residues. This chain's CDR3 is CASSLYRDREAFF. DNA of the CDR3: TGTGCCAGCAGTTTATACAGGGACAGGGAAGCTTTCTTT.